Shown below are 32 T cell receptor beta chains from a single sample sequenced in a study of T cell repertoires in cytomegalovirus infection. TCRdb recomputed calls from the reads with MiXCR, one row per CDR3 protein. The sample consists of some 300,000 distinct CDR3 sequences, about 9.1% of them appearing once. Sequencing input: PBMCs. The receptors come from a human donor in good health (CMV status not recorded). Some clones in this sample may be carry-over from other donors' samples.

This clonotype was observed at least ten times. The J gene is TRBJ2-5, the V gene TRBV11-3; tentatively, D is TRBD1 (5 bases). The V end was cut by 5 bases, the J end by 5 bases, with 6 bases between. CDR1 is SGHNT and CDR2 is YENEEA in the germline V gene. The CDR3 has 11 residues. Here the CDR3 reads CASSAGETQYF. DNA for the CDR3: TGTGCCAGCAGCGCAGGGGAGACCCAGTACTTC.

This clonotype was counted at least ten times. This chain connects TRBV4-1 to TRBJ1-5; no clear D gene. This CDR3 region has 14 residues. V gave up 2 bases and J gave up 2 bases, with 7 bases separating them. Germline lookup yields CDR1 MGHRA and CDR2 YSYEKL. CDR3 amino acids: CASSQLGGNQPQHF. The CDR3, as DNA: TGCGCCAGCAGCCAACTGGGAGGCAATCAGCCCCAGCATTTT.

The chain combines TRBV3-1 with TRBJ1-2; 8 nucleotides match TRBD1. Germline V lookup: CDR1 LGHDT, CDR2 YNNKEL (reference sequence). There are 15 residues in the CDR3. J lost 6 bases, V lost 2 bases, and 8 bases had no gene match. Here the CDR3 DNA reads TGTGCCAGCAGCCAAACGGACAGGGATTCGGATGGCTACACCTTC. The encoded protein is CASSQTDRDSDGYTF.

This clonotype was seen only a few times. The V and J genes are TRBV28 and TRBJ2-1; D might be TRBD2 (6 bases). The germline CDR1 and CDR2 sequences are MDHEN and SYDVKM. CDR3 length: 15 residues. V shed 6 bases and J shed 5 bases, with 17 bases lying between them. The CDR3 protein is CASSTGGMGDNEQFF. CDR3 DNA sequence: TGTGCCAGCAGCACGGGCGGGATGGGGGACAATGAGCAGTTCTTC. The full variable domain, its missing parts supplied by reference TRBV28 and TRBJ2-1, is DVKVTQSSRYLVKRTGEKVFLECVQDMDHENMFWYRQDPGLGLRLIYFSYDVKMKEKGDIPEGYSVSREKKERFSLILESASTNQTSMYLCASSTGGMGDNEQFFGPGTRLTVL.

This clonotype was seen at least ten times. The chain employs TRBV14 and TRBJ1-1, with D tentatively TRBD1 (5 bases). Trimming stripped 4 bases from V and 2 bases from J, with 14 bases between. Germline V gene lookup returns CDR1 SGHDN and CDR2 FVKESK. This CDR3 comprises 15 residues. In DNA, the CDR3 is TGTGCCAGCAGCCGAGCAGGGAGACTAAACACTGAAGCTTTCTTT. Amino acid sequence: CASSRAGRLNTEAFF.

The CDR3 nucleotides read TGTGTCAGCAGTTCCGGGACGGAGTTTTTCTATGGCTACACCTTC. It specifies CVSSSGTEFFYGYTF. The chain combines TRBV5-3 with TRBJ1-2; possible D gene TRBD1, 5 bases. TRBV5-3 belongs to the ORF category, with a function that is uncertain. This CDR3 spans 15 amino acids.

In this sample, this clonotype turned up a few times. The J gene is TRBJ1-5, the V gene TRBV2; TRBD1 might be the D (5 bases). This CDR3 region has 15 residues. Germline CDR1 and CDR2: SNHLY and FYNNEI. V lost 5 bases and J lost 6, with 17 bases in between. The CDR3 here is CASSWGGGGFQPQHF. The CDR3 nucleotides are TGTGCCAGCAGTTGGGGGGGGGGGGGATTTCAGCCCCAGCATTTT.

The chain carries TRBV29-1 and TRBJ1-2; 9 bases line up with TRBD1. The CDR3 consists of 13 residues. Germline CDR1 and CDR2: SQVTM and ANQGSEA. Germline trimming cut 7 bases from V and 5 bases from J; bases unmatched to any gene: 8. CDR3 sequence (DNA): TGCAGCGCCGGGGAAGGACAGGGGTATGGCTACACCTTC. Amino acids: CSAGEGQGYGYTF.

This chain connects TRBV6-5 to TRBJ2-5; maybe TRBD1 (5 bases). Trimming stripped 2 bases from V and 3 bases from J, with 16 bases between. This CDR3 spans 16 amino acids. CDR1 is MNHEY, CDR2 SVGAGI, per germline. CDR3 in DNA: TGTGCCAGCAGTTACCAATCTTACATCAGGGAAGAGACCCAGTACTTC. This sequence encodes CASSYQSYIREETQYF.

This clonotype occurred many times. The chain uses TRBV2 and TRBJ2-7; D may be TRBD2 (5 bases). Trimming took off 7 bases at V and 2 bases at J, with 9 bases between the two ends. Germline loops: CDR1 SNHLY, CDR2 FYNNEI. The CDR3 has 12 amino acids. The CDR3 region is CASTSEAYEQYF. CDR3 DNA: TGTGCCAGCACTTCGGAGGCCTACGAGCAGTACTTC.

This clonotype appeared many times. The J gene is TRBJ2-3, the V gene TRBV5-1, with D perhaps matching TRBD1 (6 bases). V lost 0 bases and J lost 2, with 7 bases in between. Germline lookup yields CDR1 SGHRS and CDR2 YFSETQ. This CDR3 region has 14 residues. CDR3 amino acids: CASSLDRATDTQYF. CDR3 DNA sequence: TGCGCCAGCAGCTTGGACAGGGCCACAGATACGCAGTATTTT. The full variable domain, with the rest looked up from reference TRBV5-1 and TRBJ2-3, is KAGVTQTPRYLIKTRGQQVTLSCSPISGHRSVSWYQQTPGQGLQFLFEYFSETQRNKGNFPGRFSGRQFSNSRSEMNVSTLELGDSALYLCASSLDRATDTQYFGPGTRLTVL.

Many counts were recorded for this clonotype. V and J are TRBV7-2 and TRBJ1-2; 7 bases fit TRBD1. Trimming removed 2 bases from V and 3 bases from J; junction bases left unmatched: 3. Per germline, CDR1 SGHTA and CDR2 FQGNSA. The CDR3 has 14 residues. The CDR3 protein is CASSLSQGDYGYTF. The CDR3 nucleotides read TGTGCCAGCAGCTTATCGCAGGGGGACTATGGCTACACCTTC.

This clonotype has a count of ten or more. The V gene is TRBV7-6, the J gene TRBJ2-5; D call uncertain. The germline V and J ends were trimmed by 2 bases and 1 base, with 20 bases remaining between them. The germline V gene encodes CDR1 SGHVS and CDR2 FNYEAQ. This CDR3 contains 18 residues. The CDR3 coding sequence is TGTGCCAGCAGCTTAAAGTTCGCGCTACAAACCCCCCAAGAGACCCAGTACTTC. Its translation is CASSLKFALQTPQETQYF.

This clonotype was detected many times. J is TRBJ2-6 and V is TRBV6-2 or TRBV6-3; 7 nucleotides match TRBD1. CDR1 and CDR2 (germline): MNHEY, SVGEGT. Trimming took 5 bases from V and 0 from J; bases not matched to a gene: 4. This CDR3 comprises 16 residues. CDR3 bases: TGTGCCAGCAGTCCGGGACAGACCTCTGGGGCCAACGTCCTGACTTTC. This codes for CASSPGQTSGANVLTF.

As for this clonotype: This could be a read error, since a much larger clone is one nucleotide away. CDR3 sequence reads: CASWTGEWGTEAVF. CDR3 bases: TGTGCCAGCTGGACGGGGGAATGGGGCACTGAAGCTGTCTTT. V gene TRBV12-3 or TRBV12-4 combines with J gene TRBJ1-1; possibly TRBD1 for D (5 bases). The CDR3 runs 14 residues.

This clonotype was picked up many times. In nucleotides, the CDR3 is TGTGCCAGCAGCCGACAGGGATACGAGCAGTACTTC. Encoded protein: CASSRQGYEQYF. V is TRBV7-6 and J is TRBJ2-7, with 7 bases lining up with TRBD1. CDR1 and CDR2 from the germline V gene are SGHVS and FNYEAQ. V was clipped by 5 bases and J by 4 bases; unmatched bases: 2. This CDR3 has 12 amino acids.

This clonotype appeared many times. The chain uses TRBV4-2 and TRBJ1-2; the match to TRBD1 covers 10 bases. The CDR3 loop spans 16 amino acids. The germline CDR1 and CDR2 sequences are LGHNA and YNFKEQ. The V and J ends lost 0 bases and 4 bases, in that order; junction bases with no gene match: 5. This CDR3 is CASSQDWTGGFYGYTF. The DNA of the CDR3 is TGTGCCAGCAGCCAAGATTGGACAGGGGGTTTCTATGGCTACACCTTC.

The sample holds many counts of this clonotype. The chain is built from TRBV25-1 and TRBJ1-1, with TRBD1 matching over 8 bases. This CDR3 region has 11 residues. The V gene end was trimmed by 6 bases and the J gene end by 7 bases; junction bases not matched to a gene: 1. The V gene's germline CDR1 is MGHDK and CDR2 SYGVNS. CDR3 bases: TGTGCCAGCAGACAGGGGGATGAAGCTTTCTTT. Encoded protein: CASRQGDEAFF. Supplemented by reference TRBV25-1 and TRBJ1-1, the full variable domain reads EADIYQTPRYLVIGTGKKITLECSQTMGHDKMYWYQQDPGMELHLIHYSYGVNSTEKGDLSSESTVSRIRTEHFPLTLESARPSHTSQYLCASRQGDEAFFGQGTRLTVV.

This clonotype was counted many times. The chain couples TRBV12-3 or TRBV12-4 to TRBJ1-5, with 9 bases matching TRBD1. With 6 bases clipped from V and 4 bases from J, the junction kept 10 bases outside the gene matches. The CDR3 is 16 residues long. This CDR3 reads CASSSGTGRENQPQHF. CDR3 nucleotides: TGTGCCAGCAGCTCCGGGACAGGGAGGGAGAATCAGCCCCAGCATTTT.

The chain uses TRBV6-5 and TRBJ1-1; 8 bases are a match to TRBD1. The V segment lost 4 bases and the J segment 8 bases; nucleotides outside the gene matches: 9. This CDR3 has 14 residues. Germline CDR1 MNHEY, CDR2 SVGAGI. The DNA of the CDR3 is TGTGCCAGCAGTTGGGACAGGAAGGCGAGGGAAGCTTTCTTT. Its translation: CASSWDRKAREAFF.

In its sample, this clonotype was seen many times. The CDR3, as DNA: TGTGCCAGCAGCCAAGTACGGACAGGGGGCGATGAGCAGTTCTTC. It yields the protein CASSQVRTGGDEQFF. The rearrangement uses TRBV4-2 and TRBJ2-1, with 11 bases lining up with TRBD1. CDR3 length: 15 residues. CDR1 and CDR2 from the germline V gene are LGHNA and YNFKEQ. V was pared by 1 base and J by 8 bases, with 4 bases of the junction left unmatched.

In its sample, this clonotype was seen many times. The chain carries TRBV29-1 and TRBJ2-7, with D unresolved. The CDR3 is 12 amino acids. V was cut by 4 bases and J by 2 bases, with 9 bases left in between. Per the germline V gene, CDR1 is SQVTM and CDR2 is ANQGSEA. In DNA, the CDR3 is TGCAGCGTTGGAGTCAGCGCCTACGAGCAGTACTTC. It specifies CSVGVSAYEQYF.

The sample holds many counts of this clonotype. This chain uses TRBV6-1 with TRBJ1-2; 8 bases match TRBD1. V lost 6 bases, J lost 4 bases, and 4 bases stayed unmatched. Germline CDR1 and CDR2: MNHNS and SASEGT. The CDR3 loop spans 13 amino acids. The DNA for the CDR3 is TGTGCCAGCAGCCGGACAGGGTCCTATGGCTACACCTTC. It specifies CASSRTGSYGYTF.

V and J are TRBV19 and TRBJ1-4; 9 bases line up with TRBD1. After removal of 3 bases from V and 9 bases from J, the junction contained 5 bases not matched to a gene. CDR1 LNHDA and CDR2 SQIVND come from the germline V gene (reference sequence). The length of the CDR3 is 14 residues. The CDR3 coding sequence is TGTGCCAGTAGTATTGGAGGGACAGGGAAAAAACTGTTTTTT. Protein product: CASSIGGTGKKLFF.

Many counts were recorded for this clonotype. The CDR3 is CASSQLTENEQFF. The CDR3 coding sequence is TGCGCCAGCAGTCAATTGACGGAGAATGAGCAGTTCTTC. The chain is built from TRBV23-1 and TRBJ2-1; D call uncertain. TRBV23-1 carries the ORF label, with uncertain function. Trimming removed 1 base from V and 7 bases from J, with 8 bases in between. The CDR3 length is 13 residues.

The chain has TRBV20-1 and TRBJ1-6; D call uncertain. CDR3 size: 13 residues. Germline values: CDR1 DFQATT, CDR2 SNEGSKA (reference sequence). V shed 4 bases and J shed 11 bases, with 15 bases lying between them. The CDR3 bases are TGCAGTGCTAAGGCAGCCTTCGTAGCACCCCTCCACTTT. This gives the protein CSAKAAFVAPLHF.

Ten or more counts support this clonotype. V and J are TRBV6-1 and TRBJ2-4; 7 nucleotides line up with TRBD1. The CDR3 length is 15 residues. Germline CDR1 is MNHNS and CDR2 is SASEGT. Unmatched junction bases numbered 3, after V lost 4 bases and J lost 0 bases. The CDR3 DNA reads as TGTGCCAGCAGTGGACAGGGCTTAGCCAAAAACATTCAGTACTTC. It translates to CASSGQGLAKNIQYF.

This clonotype showed up many times. One end of the junction varies from germline; a read error may be responsible. This CDR3 reads CASREGIELFF. The CDR3 region has the DNA TGTGCCAGCAGAGAAGGGATAGAGCTGTTTTTT. The V and J genes are TRBV2 and TRBJ2-2; D gene ambiguous. The CDR3 has 11 residues. Germline loops: CDR1 SNHLY, CDR2 FYNNEI.

In its sample, this clonotype was seen many times. The CDR3 region is CASSSAADAVYGYTF. The CDR3 DNA sequence: TGTGCCAGCAGCTCAGCCGCGGACGCGGTCTATGGCTACACCTTC. The V gene is TRBV7-9, the J gene TRBJ1-2; D is uncertain. Germline CDR1 reads SEHNR; CDR2 reads FQNEAQ (reference sequence). This CDR3 is built from 15 residues. The germline V and J ends were trimmed by 4 bases and 4 bases, with 16 bases remaining between them.

This clonotype was seen ten or more times. This chain links TRBV24-1 with TRBJ2-1, with D perhaps assigned TRBD1 or TRBD2 (5 bases each). V was shortened by 5 bases and J by 7 bases, with 14 bases between the two germline ends. CDR1 and CDR2 (germline): KGHDR, SFDVKD. This CDR3 has 14 amino acids. The CDR3 sequence is CATSGGIVYNEQFF. Written as DNA, the CDR3 is TGTGCCACCAGTGGGGGGATCGTCTATAATGAGCAGTTCTTC.

This clonotype was recorded at least ten times. DNA for the CDR3: TGTGCCAGCAGGGCAGCAGACTCTGGGGCCAACGTCCTGACTTTC. Encoded protein: CASRAADSGANVLTF. The rearrangement links TRBV9 to TRBJ2-6; D remains ambiguous. The CDR3 extends over 15 amino acids. Trimming took 5 bases from V and 0 from J, leaving 9 bases between them. Per germline, CDR1 SGDLS and CDR2 YYNGEE.

This chain links TRBV7-9 with TRBJ1-1; possibly TRBD1 for D (5 bases). V dropped 5 bases and J dropped 0 bases, with 13 bases sitting between them. The CDR3 contains 15 residues. CDR1 SEHNR and CDR2 FQNEAQ come from the germline V gene (reference sequence). The CDR3 DNA follows: TGTGCCAGCAGCGGTTGGACACACATGAACACTGAAGCTTTCTTT. Translation: CASSGWTHMNTEAFF.